This T cell receptor (beta chain) was found in a study of vaccination and CD4 T cells after COVID-19. Study context: Overlapping SARS-CoV-2, HCoV-NL63, HCoV-OC43 and HCoV-229E spike peptides were used to stimulate cells. Study conclusions and caveats: Within the convalescent patients, spike mono-reactivity was found in 304 of 307 vaccine-specific clones. The median proportion of reactive clones detected only post-vaccination in convalescent patients was about 87%.

This clonotype turned up a few times. The target antigen is unknown. At the Johns Hopkins FTIC core, DNA taken from cultured CD4+ T cells was sequenced by way of the Oncomine TCR Beta short-read assay. TCRdb fed the PCR reads into MiXCR, producing one record per CDR3 protein. The repertoire has thousands of distinct CDR3 sequences, about 18% of them found once; the top ten carry approximately 15%. Treatment: roughly 10-day PBMC culture with coronavirus spike peptide pools or control peptides (ViraFEST assay). The source material was CD4+ T cells from blood, cultured in vitro. This receptor was taken from a human donor who had recovered from COVID-19.

As DNA, the CDR3 is TGTGCCAGCAGCTTAAATAATAACTATGGCTACACCTTC. Residues: CASSLNNNYGYTF. The genes are TRBV7-9 and TRBJ1-2; the D is unclear. Germline V CDR1 and CDR2: SEHNR, FQNEAQ (reference sequence). This CDR3 contains 13 residues. Trimming left V 2 bases short and J 1 base short, with 5 bases between.